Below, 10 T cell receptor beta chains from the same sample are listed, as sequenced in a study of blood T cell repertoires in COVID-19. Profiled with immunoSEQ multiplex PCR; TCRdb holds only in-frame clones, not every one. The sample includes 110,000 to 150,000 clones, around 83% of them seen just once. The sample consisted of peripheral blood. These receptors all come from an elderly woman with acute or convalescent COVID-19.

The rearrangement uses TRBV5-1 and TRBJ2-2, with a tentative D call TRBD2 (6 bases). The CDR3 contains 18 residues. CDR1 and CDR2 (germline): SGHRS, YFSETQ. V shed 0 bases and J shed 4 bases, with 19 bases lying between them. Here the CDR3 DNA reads TGCGCCAGCAGCTTGGGGTTAACCGGGAGTGCAAGCACCGGGGAGCTGTTTTTT. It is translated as CASSLGLTGSASTGELFF.

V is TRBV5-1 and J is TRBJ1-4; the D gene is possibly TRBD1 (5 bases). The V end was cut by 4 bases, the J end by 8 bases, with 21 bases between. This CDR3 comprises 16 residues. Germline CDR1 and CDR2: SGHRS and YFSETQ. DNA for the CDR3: TGCGCCAGCAGCCCGGACACCCCCGGTTTGTTAGAAAAACTGTTTTTT. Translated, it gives CASSPDTPGLLEKLFF.

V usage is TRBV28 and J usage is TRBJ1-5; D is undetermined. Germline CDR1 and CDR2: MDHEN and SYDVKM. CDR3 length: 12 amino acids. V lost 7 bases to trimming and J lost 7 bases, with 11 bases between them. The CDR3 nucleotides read TGTGCCAGCACTGAGCAGGAACAGCCCCAGCATTTT. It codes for CASTEQEQPQHF.

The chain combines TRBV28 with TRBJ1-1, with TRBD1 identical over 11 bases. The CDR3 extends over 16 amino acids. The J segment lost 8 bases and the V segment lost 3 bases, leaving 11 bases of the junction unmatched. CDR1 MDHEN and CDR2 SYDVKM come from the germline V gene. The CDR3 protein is CASSFRTGGPQPEAFF. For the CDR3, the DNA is TGTGCCAGCAGTTTCCGGACAGGGGGCCCACAACCCGAAGCTTTCTTT.

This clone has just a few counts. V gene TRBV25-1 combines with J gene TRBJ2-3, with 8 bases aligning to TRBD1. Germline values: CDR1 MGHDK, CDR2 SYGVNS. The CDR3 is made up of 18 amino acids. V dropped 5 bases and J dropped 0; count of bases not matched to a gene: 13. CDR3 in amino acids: CASSPRDGTGASTDTQYF. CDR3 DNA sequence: TGTGCCAGCAGTCCAAGGGACGGGACAGGAGCTAGCACAGATACGCAGTATTTT.

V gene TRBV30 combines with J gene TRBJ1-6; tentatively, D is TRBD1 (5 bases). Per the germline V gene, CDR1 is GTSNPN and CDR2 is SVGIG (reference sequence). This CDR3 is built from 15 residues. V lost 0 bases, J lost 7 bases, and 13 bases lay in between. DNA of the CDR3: TGTGCCTGGAGTGTAGGTTCAGGGAGGAATTCACCCCTCCACTTT. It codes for CAWSVGSGRNSPLHF.

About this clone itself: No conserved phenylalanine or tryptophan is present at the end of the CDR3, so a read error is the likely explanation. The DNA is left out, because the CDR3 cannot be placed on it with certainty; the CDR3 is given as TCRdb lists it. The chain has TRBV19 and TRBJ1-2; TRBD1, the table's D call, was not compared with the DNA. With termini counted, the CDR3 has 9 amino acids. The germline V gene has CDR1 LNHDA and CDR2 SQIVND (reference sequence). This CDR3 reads CASTPLGTR.

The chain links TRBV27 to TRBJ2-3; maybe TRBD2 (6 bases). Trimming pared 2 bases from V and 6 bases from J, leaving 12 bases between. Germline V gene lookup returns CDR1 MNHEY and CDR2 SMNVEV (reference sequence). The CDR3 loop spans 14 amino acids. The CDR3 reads CASSLRLAIDTQYF. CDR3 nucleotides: TGTGCCAGCAGTTTAAGGCTAGCGATCGATACGCAGTATTTT.

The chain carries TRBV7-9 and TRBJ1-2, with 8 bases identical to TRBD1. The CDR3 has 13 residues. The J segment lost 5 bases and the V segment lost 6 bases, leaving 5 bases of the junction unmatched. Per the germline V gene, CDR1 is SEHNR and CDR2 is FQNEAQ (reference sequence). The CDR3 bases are TGTGCCAGCAGTACGGACAGGGAGTATGGCTACACCTTC. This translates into CASSTDREYGYTF.

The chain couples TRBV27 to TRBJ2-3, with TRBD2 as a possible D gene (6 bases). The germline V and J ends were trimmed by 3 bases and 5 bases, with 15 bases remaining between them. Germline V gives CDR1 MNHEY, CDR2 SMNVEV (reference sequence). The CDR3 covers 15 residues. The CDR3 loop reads CASSLTSLGRDTQYF. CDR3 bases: TGTGCCAGCAGTTTGACTAGTCTGGGGAGAGATACGCAGTATTTT.